This T cell receptor beta chain was recovered during a study of Tregs in tolerant kidney transplant recipients. General observations from the study: Biological reproducibility was not directly addressed in this study.

Sequenced by immunoSEQ multiplex PCR; TCRdb stores in-frame clones only, minus some. This table has 110,000 or so clones, approximately 90% appearing once. Regarding this clone: No antigen is known for it.

This CDR3 is 13 amino acids long. CDR1 and CDR2 from the germline V gene are SGHAT and FQNNGV. V lost 11 bases, J lost 3 bases, and 16 bases lay in between. Sequenced input: CD4+ T cells from blood. The chain employs TRBV11-2 and TRBJ1-1, with D possibly being TRBD1 (5 bases). The sequence was collected from a human donor in good health. This chain's CDR3 is CASKTAWDTEAFF. CDR3 sequence (DNA): TGTGCCTCAAAGACAGCCTGGGACACTGAAGCTTTCTTT.